This T cell receptor gamma chain is drawn from a study of gamma delta lymphoproliferative disorders and STAT genes. This clone was counted only a few times. Compared with germline, one end of the junction differs, possibly owing to a read error. Germline-derived CDR1 and CDR2 are VINAFY and YDVSNSKD. The CDR3 sequence is 14 residues long. TCRdb reanalysed the multiplex PCR reads via CATT. The sample has around 2,000 gamma-chain clones, roughly 10% seen once. Genomic DNA from isolated PBMCs served as the sequencing template. The receptor's source is a human donor with gamma-delta T-cell large granular lymphocyte leukemia. The J gene is TRGJP1, the V gene TRGV5. TCRdb carries no J gene annotation; the J gene was assigned here by matching the DNA with germline. The sample comprised blood. The CDR3 DNA follows: TGTGCCACCTGGGACAGGCCCACTCGTTGGTTCAAGATATTT. It translates to CATWDRPTRWFKIF.